The 22 T cell receptor beta chains given below trace back to one sample, sequenced in a study of blood T cell repertoires in COVID-19. The repertoire was sequenced with immunoSEQ multiplex PCR; TCRdb's copy has only in-frame clones and lacks some. The sample has over 25,000 clones, roughly 87% seen once. The sequenced material came from peripheral blood. The receptors come from a man in his 70s with active or convalescent COVID-19.

The count of this clone is one. The chain uses TRBV10-3 and TRBJ1-5, with D maybe TRBD1 (6 bases). Germline values: CDR1 ENHRY, CDR2 SYGVKD. CDR3 size: 15 residues. V was shortened by 0 bases and J by 2 bases, with 8 bases between the two germline ends. CDR3 nucleotide sequence: TGTGCCATCAGTGAGTCACAGGGAGGCAATCAGCCCCAGCATTTT. Amino acids: CAISESQGGNQPQHF.

The genes are TRBV30 and TRBJ1-6; D is unresolved. Deletions cut 3 bases from V and 0 bases from J, with 12 bases between. The germline V gene encodes CDR1 GTSNPN and CDR2 SVGIG (reference sequence). This CDR3 is built from 16 residues. In nucleotides, the CDR3 is TGTGCCTGGAGAATTCGGGGTAGCTCCTATAATTCACCCCTCCACTTT. Translating gives CAWRIRGSSYNSPLHF. Drawing the rest from reference TRBV30 and TRBJ1-6, the complete variable domain is SQTIHQWPATLVQPVGSPLSLECTVEGTSNPNLYWYRQAAGRGLQLLFYSVGIGQISSEVPQNLSASRPQDRQFILSSKKLLLSDSGFYLCAWRIRGSSYNSPLHFGNGTRLTVT.

V and J are TRBV2 and TRBJ1-1; no definite D call. The CDR3 spans 15 residues. Germline CDR1 is SNHLY and CDR2 is FYNNEI. Trimming pared 2 bases from V and 2 bases from J, leaving 12 bases between. The CDR3 spells CASSEHPGTNTEAFF. CDR3 bases: TGTGCCAGCAGTGAACACCCAGGTACTAACACTGAAGCTTTCTTT. The whole variable domain, remainder taken from reference TRBV2 and TRBJ1-1, is EPEVTQTPSHQVTQMGQEVILRCVPISNHLYFYWYRQILGQKVEFLVSFYNNEISEKSEIFDDQFSVERPDGSNFTLKIRSTKLEDSAMYFCASSEHPGTNTEAFFGQGTRLTVV.

The chain has TRBV28 and TRBJ2-7, with 9 bases lining up with TRBD1. The germline gives CDR1 MDHEN, CDR2 SYDVKM. This CDR3 spans 14 amino acids. The V gene end was trimmed by 5 bases and the J gene end by 2 bases; junction bases not matched to a gene: 4. CDR3: CASSRTGEPYEQYF. CDR3 in DNA: TGTGCCAGCAGTCGGACAGGGGAACCCTACGAGCAGTACTTC.

This clone has only a few counts. The V call is TRBV5-1, the J call TRBJ1-1; D gene unclear. Germline V CDR1 and CDR2: SGHRS, YFSETQ. The CDR3 has 13 amino acids. V gave up 0 bases and J gave up 1 base, with 4 bases separating them. DNA of the CDR3: TGCGCCAGCAGCTTGGAGCCGAACACTGAAGCTTTCTTT. It translates to CASSLEPNTEAFF.

The CDR3 spells CASSLLGGASYEQYF. CDR3 nucleotides: TGTGCCAGCAGTTTACTAGGGGGGGCCTCCTACGAGCAGTACTTC. V usage is TRBV2 and J usage is TRBJ2-7, with D perhaps TRBD2 (7 bases). The CDR3 runs 15 residues. In germline, CDR1 is SNHLY, CDR2 FYNNEI. Trimming took 5 bases from V and 0 from J, leaving 14 bases between them.

V is TRBV5-1 and J is TRBJ2-7, with 7 bases identical to TRBD1. Trimming cost V 2 bases and J 0 bases; bases outside gene matches: 8. This CDR3 region has 16 residues. From germline, CDR1 is SGHRS and CDR2 YFSETQ. The DNA of the CDR3 is TGCGCCAGCAGCTTCCTCACAGGGGTGAGCTCCTACGAGCAGTACTTC. Amino acid sequence: CASSFLTGVSSYEQYF.

The chain is built from TRBV12-3 or TRBV12-4 and TRBJ1-2; a possible D gene is TRBD1 (5 bases). The V end lost 6 bases, the J end lost 7 bases, and 15 bases lay between the germline ends. This CDR3 has 13 residues. CDR3 bases: TGTGCCAGCAGCCCTAACGGGGGAGGTGGCTACACCTTC. It specifies CASSPNGGGGYTF.

This rearrangement joins TRBV2 to TRBJ2-1; 10 nucleotides line up with TRBD1. This CDR3 is 14 amino acids long. Germline V CDR1 and CDR2: SNHLY, FYNNEI. V lost 4 bases to trimming and J lost 7 bases; unmatched junction nucleotides: 4. The CDR3 DNA is TGTGCCAGCAGTGTGTGGGACAGGGGTAATGAGCAGTTCTTC. It translates to CASSVWDRGNEQFF.

This chain links TRBV2 with TRBJ2-5, with D hard to call. V was cut by 6 bases and J by 2 bases, with 13 bases left in between. Germline V gene data show CDR1 as SNHLY and CDR2 as FYNNEI. The CDR3 runs 14 residues. This chain's CDR3 is CASSSRSWQETQYF. The CDR3 DNA reads TGTGCCAGCAGCTCTCGGTCATGGCAAGAGACCCAGTACTTC. Full variable domain (missing parts from reference TRBV2 and TRBJ2-5): EPEVTQTPSHQVTQMGQEVILRCVPISNHLYFYWYRQILGQKVEFLVSFYNNEISEKSEIFDDQFSVERPDGSNFTLKIRSTKLEDSAMYFCASSSRSWQETQYFGPGTRLLVL.

This clone occurred once. This chain joins TRBV7-2 and TRBJ1-1; D is ambiguous. The V end was cut by 2 bases, the J end by 8 bases, with 9 bases between. The CDR3 runs to 12 residues. CDR1 is SGHTA, CDR2 FQGNSA, per germline. The CDR3 is CASSLISGEAFF. The DNA for the CDR3 is TGTGCCAGCAGCTTAATATCGGGGGAAGCTTTCTTT.

This chain connects TRBV2 to TRBJ2-7, with a tentative D call TRBD1 (6 bases). From germline, CDR1 is SNHLY and CDR2 FYNNEI. Trimming took 6 bases from V and 0 from J, leaving 12 bases between them. The CDR3 is made up of 14 amino acids. The CDR3 DNA follows: TGTGCCAGCAGCCGACAGGCCAGCTCCTACGAGCAGTACTTC. It yields the protein CASSRQASSYEQYF.

V and J are TRBV6-6 and TRBJ2-3; D is possibly TRBD2 (5 bases). Trimming removed 6 bases from V and 4 bases from J, with 14 bases in between. CDR1 MNHNY and CDR2 SVGAGI come from the germline V gene (reference sequence). CDR3 size: 14 residues. CDR3: CASRTLAGADTQYF. CDR3 sequence (DNA): TGTGCCAGCAGAACCCTAGCCGGCGCAGATACGCAGTATTTT.

The chain employs TRBV5-1 and TRBJ1-2, with TRBD1 matching over 7 bases. With V trimmed by 0 bases and J by 4 bases, 6 bases remained unmatched. Germline CDR1 SGHRS, CDR2 YFSETQ. The length of the CDR3 is 15 residues. The CDR3 here is CASSLESPGGYGYTF. DNA for the CDR3: TGCGCCAGCAGCTTGGAGAGTCCAGGGGGCTATGGCTACACCTTC.

This chain links TRBV6-2 or TRBV6-3 with TRBJ2-3; 12 bases fit TRBD1. The CDR3 spans 17 residues. Germline V gives CDR1 MNHEY, CDR2 SVGEGT. The V segment lost 4 bases and the J segment 3 bases; nucleotides outside the gene matches: 8. The chain's CDR3 is CASSSSPGQGATDTQYF. CDR3 DNA sequence: TGTGCCAGCAGTTCCAGCCCGGGACAGGGGGCTACAGATACGCAGTATTTT.

V is TRBV2 and J is TRBJ1-1, with 7 bases fitting TRBD1. Germline values: CDR1 SNHLY, CDR2 FYNNEI. V lost 5 bases and J lost 1; bases outside the gene matches: 1. The CDR3 runs 13 residues. The CDR3 sequence is CASSRDRNTEAFF. The DNA for the CDR3 is TGTGCCAGCAGTCGGGACAGGAACACTGAAGCTTTCTTT.

The genes are TRBV5-8 and TRBJ2-2, with D maybe TRBD1 (6 bases). V was trimmed by 0 bases and J by 5 bases, leaving 14 bases between them. CDR1 is SGHTS and CDR2 is YDEGEE in the germline V gene. The CDR3 consists of 16 residues. CDR3 sequence: CASSLEGQRKTGELFF. DNA of the CDR3: TGTGCCAGCAGCTTGGAAGGACAGAGAAAAACCGGGGAGCTGTTTTTT.

The chain couples TRBV11-2 to TRBJ2-1, with 7 bases aligning to TRBD1. J gave up 4 bases and V 1 base, and 10 bases lay outside the gene matches. Germline CDR1 is SGHAT and CDR2 is FQNNGV. The CDR3 is 17 residues long. The DNA of the CDR3 is TGTGCCAGCAGCTTAGGGTTTTCCAGGGGGTTTTACAATGAGCAGTTCTTC. It encodes CASSLGFSRGFYNEQFF.

This sequence joins TRBV7-8 and TRBJ1-2; 8 nucleotides line up with TRBD1. Germline V gene sequence: CDR1 SGHVS, CDR2 FQNEAQ. After removal of 3 bases from V and 2 bases from J, the junction contained 2 bases not matched to a gene. The CDR3 length is 14 residues. The CDR3 region is CASSFDRGNYGYTF. The CDR3, as DNA: TGTGCCAGCAGCTTCGACAGGGGAAACTATGGCTACACCTTC.

V gene TRBV28 combines with J gene TRBJ2-3, with 11 positions matching TRBD1. This CDR3 is 16 amino acids long. CDR1 MDHEN and CDR2 SYDVKM come from the germline V gene. V lost 2 bases to trimming and J lost 3 bases; unmatched junction nucleotides: 4. CDR3 coding DNA: TGTGCCAGCAGTTTAGGAGGGACAGGGGGGACAGATACGCAGTATTTT. The encoded protein is CASSLGGTGGTDTQYF. Combining the CDR3 with reference TRBV28 and TRBJ2-3 gives the whole variable domain DVKVTQSSRYLVKRTGEKVFLECVQDMDHENMFWYRQDPGLGLRLIYFSYDVKMKEKGDIPEGYSVSREKKERFSLILESASTNQTSMYLCASSLGGTGGTDTQYFGPGTRLTVL.

The chain employs TRBV28 and TRBJ1-4; D remains ambiguous. Trimming pared 3 bases from V and 8 bases from J, leaving 19 bases between. CDR1 is MDHEN and CDR2 is SYDVKM in the germline V gene. There are 16 residues in the CDR3. The CDR3 protein is CASSLVRWWVEEKLFF. DNA for the CDR3: TGTGCCAGCAGTTTGGTGAGGTGGTGGGTGGAAGAAAAACTGTTTTTT.

The gene calls are TRBV6-2 or TRBV6-3 and TRBJ2-2; D may be TRBD2 (6 bases). This CDR3 spans 15 amino acids. Looked up from germline, CDR1 is MNHEY and CDR2 is SVGEGT. V lost 5 bases to trimming and J lost 4 bases, with 14 bases between them. CDR3 bases: TGTGCCAGCAGTCAACTAGCATTAGGCACCGGGGAGCTGTTTTTT. Its protein is CASSQLALGTGELFF.